These T cell receptor beta chains were read from a single sample in a study of vaccination effects on CD4 cells after COVID-19. Method: immunoSEQ multiplex PCR; TCRdb's copy keeps in-frame clones and lacks some. The data hold over 55,000 clones, with more than 80% observed a single time. The antigens for these receptors are not known. The sample in question was CD4+ T cells from PBMCs cultured with HCoV-229E spike peptides, obtained before COVID-19 vaccination. The receptors were gathered from a human donor who received a COVID-19 vaccine. CDR3s include the opening cysteine and the closing phenylalanine or tryptophan. Each record gives: D gene, J gene, V gene, clone size, CDR3 DNA, CDR3 protein. D genes are given only for firm matches. A row's size may be missing; if present it is once, few, many or a size class.

.	TRBJ1-1	TRBV30	once	TGTGCCTGGAGTGCAGCCGGGACGGGAACCAAAGCTTTCTTT	CAWSAAGTGTKAFF
.	TRBJ1-2	TRBV7-2	.	TGTGCCAGCAGCTTGCGCACGAACTATGGCTACACCTTC	CASSLRTNYGYTF
TRBD1	TRBJ1-6	TRBV30	.	TGTGCCTGGAGCGGGACAGGGATCAACAATTCACCCCTCCACTTT	CAWSGTGINNSPLHF
.	TRBJ2-1	TRBV1	.	TGCACCAGCAGCCAAGCAGCGGGGGGCCATCAACAACCCTACAATGAGCAGTTCTTC	CTSSQAAGGHQQPYNEQFF
.	TRBJ1-6	TRBV4-1	.	TGCGCCAGCAGCCAAGGGCAGGCAAGCTCCTATAATTCACCCCTCCACTTT	CASSQGQASSYNSPLHF
TRBD1	TRBJ1-5	TRBV2	few	TGTGCCAGCAGTGATGGGACAGGGGGTCAGCCCCAGCATTTT	CASSDGTGGQPQHF
.	TRBJ2-5	TRBV7-3	.	TGTGCCAGCAGCTTAACAGGAGCGGGTGACGAGACCCAGTACTTC	CASSLTGAGDETQYF
.	TRBJ1-2	TRBV15	.	TGTGCCACCAGCAGAGATCCAACGGGGTACTATGGCTACACCTTC	CATSRDPTGYYGYTF
.	TRBJ2-1	TRBV4-1	.	TGCGCCAGCCACTTTAGACCAGGTCCCCCGCCAGCGGGCACCTACAATGAGCAGTTCTTC	CASHFRPGPPPAGTYNEQFF
.	TRBJ1-1	TRBV3-1/TRBV3-2	few	TGTGCCAGCAGCCGAGCCACTGAAGCTTTCTTT	CASSRATEAFF
.	TRBJ1-5	TRBV7-2	.	TGTGCCAGCAGCCCATGGGATAATCAGCCCCAGCATTTT	CASSPWDNQPQHF
.	TRBJ1-4	TRBV4-1	few	TGCGCCAGCAGCCTCCTTTCGTGGTCGGCTAATGAAAAACTGTTTTTT	CASSLLSWSANEKLFF
.	TRBJ1-2	TRBV10-3	.	TGTGCCATCAAGGACAGTCCCAACTATGGCTACACCTTC	CAIKDSPNYGYTF
.	TRBJ2-3	TRBV9	once	TGTGCCAGCAGCGTAGCTAGCTATACGACAAATACGCAGTATTTT	CASSVASYTTNTQYF
.	TRBJ1-1	TRBV5-6	few	TGTGCCAGCAGCACTCCAGGCAGCACTGAAGCTTTCTTT	CASSTPGSTEAFF
.	TRBJ2-3	TRBV24-1	.	TGTGCCACCAGTGATTCGCGGGGGCCCCAGGATACGCAGTATTTT	CATSDSRGPQDTQYF
TRBD1	TRBJ2-2	TRBV9	.	TGTGCCAGCAGCATACAGGGGGTTGGGACCGGGGAGCTGTTTTTT	CASSIQGVGTGELFF
.	TRBJ1-2	TRBV21-1	.	TGTGCCAGCAGCAAAACGGACAGGCTTAACTATGGCTACACCTTC	CASSKTDRLNYGYTF
TRBD2	TRBJ2-1	TRBV2	.	TGTGCCAGCAGCTATAGCGGGGGATCCAACAATGAGCAGTTCTTC	CASSYSGGSNNEQFF
TRBD1	TRBJ2-3	TRBV7-3	once	TGTGCCAGCAGCTTAAATGCACAGGGGAGCACAGATACGCAGTATTTT	CASSLNAQGSTDTQYF
.	TRBJ1-3	TRBV30	.	TGTGCCTGGAGTGCGGGGGCCTCTGGAAACACCATATATTTT	CAWSAGASGNTIYF
TRBD1	TRBJ2-3	TRBV29-1	once	TGCAGCCTAATGGGACGGACAGGAAGCACAGATACGCAGTATTTT	CSLMGRTGSTDTQYF
TRBD1	TRBJ1-5	TRBV19	.	TGTGCCAGTAGTGACAGGGGGCGCGGACAGCCCCAGCATTTT	CASSDRGRGQPQHF
.	TRBJ1-1	TRBV2	once	TGTGCCAGCAGGGAACTGACGGGGGGGAATGAAGCTTTCTTT	CASRELTGGNEAFF
.	TRBJ2-5	TRBV18	.	TGTGCCAGCTCAGTAGACCCGGGGAATACCCAGTACTTC	CASSVDPGNTQYF
.	TRBJ2-1	TRBV9	.	TGTGCCAGCAGCGTAGACGGGGCCAATGAGCAGTTCTTC	CASSVDGANEQFF
.	TRBJ1-1	TRBV18	few	TGTGCCAGCTCACCGGTCTTACTTTTGAACACTGAAGCTTTCTTT	CASSPVLLLNTEAFF
TRBD1	TRBJ2-1	TRBV7-9	.	TGTGCCAGCTCATCAGCGGGACAGGGGAGCAATGAGCAGTTCTTC	CASSSAGQGSNEQFF
TRBD2	TRBJ2-2	TRBV5-1	.	TGCGCCAGCAGCAACGCTAGCGGGGGGTCATGTCGGCTTTTT	CASSNASGGSCRLF
.	TRBJ2-6	TRBV4-3	.	TGCGCCAGCAGCCAGCAGCTGTCTGGGGCCAACGTCCTGACTTTC	CASSQQLSGANVLTF
.	TRBJ1-2	TRBV5-1	.	TGCGCCAGCAGCTTGGAAGGTAGAGATGGCTACACCTTC	CASSLEGRDGYTF
.	TRBJ2-1	TRBV11-2	.	TGTGCCAGCAGCTTAGGCTACTCCTACAATGAGCAGTTCTTC	CASSLGYSYNEQFF
.	TRBJ2-3	TRBV9	.	TGTGCCAGCAGCGTCCTCACATCGTCAGATACGCAGTATTTT	CASSVLTSSDTQYF
TRBD2	TRBJ2-5	TRBV11-2	.	TGTGCCAGCAGCTTTGACCGGTCTAGCGGGGGGCAAGAGACCCAGTACTTC	CASSFDRSSGGQETQYF
TRBD1	TRBJ1-6	TRBV7-2	.	TGTGCCAGCAGCCCCAGACAGGGCTGGACCTATAATTCACCCCTCCACTTT	CASSPRQGWTYNSPLHF
.	TRBJ1-5	TRBV29-1	.	TGCAGCGTGCTTTCGGGGGGTGGCAATCAGCCCCAGCATTTT	CSVLSGGGNQPQHF
.	TRBJ1-1	TRBV7-8	.	TGTGCCAGCAGCCGCAATGGGAGGACTGAAGCTTTCTTT	CASSRNGRTEAFF
.	TRBJ1-3	TRBV6-5	.	TGTGCCAGCAGCCGCGACGGGCGCTCGGGAAACACCATATATTTT	CASSRDGRSGNTIYF
.	TRBJ1-5	TRBV4-1	.	TGCGCCAGCAGCCAAGTAACCCCCAATCAGCCCCAGCATTTT	CASSQVTPNQPQHF
.	TRBJ2-5	TRBV5-6	.	TGTGCCAGCAGCTTGGCTGGCGGGGGCCCCCAGACCCAGTACTTC	CASSLAGGGPQTQYF
TRBD2	TRBJ2-2	TRBV30	.	TGTGCCTGGAGTCCCGGGAGGAAGTCCGGGGAGCTGTTTTTT	CAWSPGRKSGELFF
.	TRBJ1-6	TRBV6-5	.	TGTGCCAGCAGGCCCGAATTTGGCCCGAATTCACCCCTCCACTTT	CASRPEFGPNSPLHF
.	TRBJ1-5	TRBV2	.	TGTGCCAGCAGCGAAGCAGGGTTGAGTCAGCCCCAGCATTTT	CASSEAGLSQPQHF
.	TRBJ1-2	TRBV12-2	.	TGTGCAAGTCGCTGTAGGACAGGCCCTGGCTATGGCTACACCTTC	CASRCRTGPGYGYTF
.	TRBJ1-2	TRBV3-1/TRBV3-2	.	TGTGCCAGCAGCCAAGGGACGGCAAACTATGGCTACACCTTC	CASSQGTANYGYTF
.	TRBJ1-5	TRBV19	.	TGTGCCAGTAGTACGACGAGTTATAGCAATCAGCCCCAGCATTTT	CASSTTSYSNQPQHF
TRBD2	TRBJ2-3	TRBV6-1	.	TGTGCCAGCAGTGATCCAGTCAGCGGGGGTGGCGGCACAGATACGCAGTATTTT	CASSDPVSGGGGTDTQYF
TRBD2	TRBJ2-3	TRBV5-1	.	TGCGCCAGCAGCTTAAGACTAGCGGGAGGCACAGATACGCAGTATTTT	CASSLRLAGGTDTQYF
.	TRBJ1-1	TRBV28	.	TGTGCCAGCAGTTTACATAGCTTGAACACTGAAGCTTTCTTT	CASSLHSLNTEAFF
TRBD2	TRBJ2-1	TRBV6-5	.	TGCTGGAGCAGAGGGGGACTAGCGGGGAATGAGCAGTTCTTC	CWSRGGLAGNEQFF
TRBD1	TRBJ1-3	TRBV7-2	.	TGTGCCAGCAGCTCTTTCGGACAGGGCCCCACGGGAAACACCATATATTTT	CASSSFGQGPTGNTIYF
.	TRBJ2-5	TRBV29-1	.	TGCAGCGCTACCAGTGTCGGGGGTGGGCCAAAGACCCAGTACTTC	CSATSVGGGPKTQYF
.	TRBJ1-4	TRBV19	.	TGTGCCAGTAGTTTCACTACAGGGATGGCTAATGAAAAACTGTTTTTT	CASSFTTGMANEKLFF
.	TRBJ1-1	TRBV24-1	.	TGTGCCACCAGTGATGCCGAGAACACTGAAGCTTTCTTT	CATSDAENTEAFF
.	TRBJ1-2	TRBV10-2	once	TGCGCCAGCAGTGCCGGACAGAACTATGGCTACACCTTC	CASSAGQNYGYTF
.	TRBJ2-1	TRBV7-8	.	TGTGCCAGCAGCTGGGGCAGGGTCACCTACAATGAGCAGTTCTTC	CASSWGRVTYNEQFF
.	TRBJ2-3	TRBV20-1	.	TGCAGTGCTTACAGAGGAGATACGCAGTATTTT	CSAYRGDTQYF
.	TRBJ1-1	TRBV30	.	TGTGCCTGGAGCCCTGGAGGGGCCACGGAGAAAGCTTTCTTT	CAWSPGGATEKAFF